This T cell receptor (beta chain) appears in the sequencing data of a study of T cell changes during pregnancy in multiple sclerosis (dated by TCRdb to between 2019 and 2020). Notes on the research overall: Changes in the T cell repertoire over the course of pregnancy were examined in this study in women with multiple sclerosis.

On this clone: Its antigen target is currently unknown. No base-level quality is on record; no much larger clone is a single base apart.

The library was produced with the immunoSEQ multiplex PCR assay. Sourced from immuneACCESS, this table was stored by TCRdb with only in-frame sequences that have V and J called. A share of the clones is absent; for the studies checked, an unresolved V gene accounts for under half, and the remainder has no known explanation. The table for this sample lists just under 100,000 clones; approximately 93% of them were counted only once. The top ten constitute 0.99% of the sample. The CDR3 goes from the cysteine to the phenylalanine over 15 residues. The retained sequence is limited to the CDR3, 45 bases, with the frame set at the first base. As encoded in the germline V gene, CDR1 is SNHLY while CDR2 is FYNNEI. At the junction V is shortened by 8 bases and J by 4 bases; bases outside the gene matches: 12.

The sample here was peripheral blood, taken after pregnancy. The receptor chain draws on TRBV2 and TRBJ1-2; 8 central nucleotides agree with TRBD1. The origin of this receptor is a female donor with multiple sclerosis, enrolled in a pregnancy study. The sequenced DNA is TGTGCCAGCCCACAGGGGGAAGGGGCGAGCTATGGCTACACCTTC. Its protein is CASPQGEGASYGYTF.